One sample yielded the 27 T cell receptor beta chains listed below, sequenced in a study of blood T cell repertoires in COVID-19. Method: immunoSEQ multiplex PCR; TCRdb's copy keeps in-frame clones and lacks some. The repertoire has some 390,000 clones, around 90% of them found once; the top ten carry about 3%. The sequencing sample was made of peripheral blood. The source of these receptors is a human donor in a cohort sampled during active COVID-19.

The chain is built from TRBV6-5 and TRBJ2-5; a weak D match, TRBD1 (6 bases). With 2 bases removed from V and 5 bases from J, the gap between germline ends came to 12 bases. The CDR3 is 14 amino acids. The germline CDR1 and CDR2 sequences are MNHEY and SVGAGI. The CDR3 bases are TGTGCCAGCAGTTACCGGGCAGGGGACGAGACCCAGTACTTC. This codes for CASSYRAGDETQYF.

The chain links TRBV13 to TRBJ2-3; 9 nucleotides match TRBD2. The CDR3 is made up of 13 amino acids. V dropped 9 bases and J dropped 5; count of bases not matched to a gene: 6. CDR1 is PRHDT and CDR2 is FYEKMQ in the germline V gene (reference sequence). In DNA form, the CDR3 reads TGTGCCAGTTCCGGCGGGAGGGGAGATACGCAGTATTTT. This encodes CASSGGRGDTQYF.

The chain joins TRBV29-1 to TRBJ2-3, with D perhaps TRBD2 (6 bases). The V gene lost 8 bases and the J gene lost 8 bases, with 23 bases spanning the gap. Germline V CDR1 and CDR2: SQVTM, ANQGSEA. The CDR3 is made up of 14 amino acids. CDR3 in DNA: TGCAGCTACGCTTGGGACTCCGGGAACCCTACGCAGTATTTT. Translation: CSYAWDSGNPTQYF.

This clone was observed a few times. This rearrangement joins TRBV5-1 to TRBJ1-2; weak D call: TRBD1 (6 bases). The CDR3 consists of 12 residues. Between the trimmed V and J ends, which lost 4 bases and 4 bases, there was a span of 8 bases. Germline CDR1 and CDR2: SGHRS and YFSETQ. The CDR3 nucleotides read TGCGCCAGCAGCCAGACAGGCTATGGCTACACCTTC. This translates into CASSQTGYGYTF. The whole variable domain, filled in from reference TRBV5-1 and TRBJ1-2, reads KAGVTQTPRYLIKTRGQQVTLSCSPISGHRSVSWYQQTPGQGLQFLFEYFSETQRNKGNFPGRFSGRQFSNSRSEMNVSTLELGDSALYLCASSQTGYGYTFGSGTRLTVV.

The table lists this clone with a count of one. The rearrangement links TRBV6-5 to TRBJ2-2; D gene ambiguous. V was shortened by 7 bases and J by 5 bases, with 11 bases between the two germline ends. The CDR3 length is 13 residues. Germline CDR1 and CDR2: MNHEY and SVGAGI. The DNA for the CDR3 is TGTGCCAGCACCTCCGTGAGGACCGGGGAGCTGTTTTTT. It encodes CASTSVRTGELFF.

CDR3 nucleotides: TGTGCCAGCAGCTTAGTTGCAGGGGACGAACCCTACGAGCAGTACTTC. Translating gives CASSLVAGDEPYEQYF. V gene TRBV7-9 combines with J gene TRBJ2-7; TRBD1 is a possible D gene (6 bases). Germline CDR1 SEHNR, CDR2 FQNEAQ (reference sequence). The V and J ends lost 1 base and 2 bases respectively, with 15 bases between them. CDR3 length equals 16 residues. Full variable domain (outside the CDR3, taken from reference TRBV7-9 and TRBJ2-7): DTGVSQNPRHKITKRGQNVTFRCDPISEHNRLYWYRQTLGQGPEFLTYFQNEAQLEKSRLLSDRFSAERPKGSFSTLEIQRTEQGDSAMYLCASSLVAGDEPYEQYFGPGTRLTVT.

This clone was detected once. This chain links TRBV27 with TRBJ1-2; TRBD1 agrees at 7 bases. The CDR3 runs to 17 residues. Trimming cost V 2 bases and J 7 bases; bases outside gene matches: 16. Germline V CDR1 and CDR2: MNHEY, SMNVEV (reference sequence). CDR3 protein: CASSLNRPGQQASGYTF. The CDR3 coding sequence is TGTGCCAGCAGTTTAAATAGACCGGGACAGCAAGCTAGTGGCTACACCTTC.

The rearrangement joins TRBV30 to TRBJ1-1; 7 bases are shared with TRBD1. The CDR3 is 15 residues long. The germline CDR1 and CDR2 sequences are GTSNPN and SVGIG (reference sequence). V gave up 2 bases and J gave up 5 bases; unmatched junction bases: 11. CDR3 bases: TGTGCCTGGAGTCCAACGATAACAGGGGCGACTGAAGCTTTCTTT. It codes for CAWSPTITGATEAFF.

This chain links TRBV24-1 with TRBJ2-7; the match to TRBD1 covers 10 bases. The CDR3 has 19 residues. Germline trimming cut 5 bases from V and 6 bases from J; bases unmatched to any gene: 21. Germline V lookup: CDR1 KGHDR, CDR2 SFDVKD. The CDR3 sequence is CATSGSGQGFFSLLREQYF. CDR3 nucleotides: TGTGCCACCAGTGGGTCGGGACAGGGGTTTTTCTCACTACTACGCGAGCAGTACTTC.

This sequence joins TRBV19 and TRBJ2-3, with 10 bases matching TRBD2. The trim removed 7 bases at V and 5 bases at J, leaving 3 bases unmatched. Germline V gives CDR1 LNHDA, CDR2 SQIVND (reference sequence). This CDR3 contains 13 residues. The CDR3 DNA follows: TGTGCCAGTACTAGCGGGAGTGAAGATACGCAGTATTTT. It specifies CASTSGSEDTQYF. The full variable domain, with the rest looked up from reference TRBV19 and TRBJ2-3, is DGGITQSPKYLFRKEGQNVTLSCEQNLNHDAMYWYRQDPGQGLRLIYYSQIVNDFQKGDIAEGYSVSREKKESFPLTVTSAQKNPTAFYLCASTSGSEDTQYFGPGTRLTVL.

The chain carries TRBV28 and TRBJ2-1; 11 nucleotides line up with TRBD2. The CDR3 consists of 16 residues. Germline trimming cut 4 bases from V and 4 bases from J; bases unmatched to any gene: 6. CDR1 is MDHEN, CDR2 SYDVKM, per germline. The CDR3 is CASSSSSGGLYNEQFF. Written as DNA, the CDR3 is TGTGCCAGCAGTTCCTCTAGCGGGGGGTTATACAATGAGCAGTTCTTC.

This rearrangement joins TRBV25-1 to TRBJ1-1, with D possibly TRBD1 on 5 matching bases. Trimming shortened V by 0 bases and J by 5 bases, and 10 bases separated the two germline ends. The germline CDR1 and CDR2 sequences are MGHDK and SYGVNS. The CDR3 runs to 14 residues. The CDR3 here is CASSEYGRETEAFF. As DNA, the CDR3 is TGTGCCAGCAGTGAATATGGCAGGGAAACTGAAGCTTTCTTT.

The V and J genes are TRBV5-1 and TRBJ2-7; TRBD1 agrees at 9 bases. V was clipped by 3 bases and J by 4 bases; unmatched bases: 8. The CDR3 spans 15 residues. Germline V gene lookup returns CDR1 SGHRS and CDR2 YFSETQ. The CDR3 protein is CASSSGPGQGYEQYF. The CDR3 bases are TGCGCCAGCAGCTCGGGTCCGGGACAGGGATACGAGCAGTACTTC.

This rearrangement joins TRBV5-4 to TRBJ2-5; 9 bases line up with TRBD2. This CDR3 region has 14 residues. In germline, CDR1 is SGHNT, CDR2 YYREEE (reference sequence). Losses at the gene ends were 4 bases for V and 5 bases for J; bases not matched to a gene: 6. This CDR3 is CASSGGSGSETQYF. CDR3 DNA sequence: TGTGCCAGCAGCGGAGGTAGCGGGAGTGAGACCCAGTACTTC.

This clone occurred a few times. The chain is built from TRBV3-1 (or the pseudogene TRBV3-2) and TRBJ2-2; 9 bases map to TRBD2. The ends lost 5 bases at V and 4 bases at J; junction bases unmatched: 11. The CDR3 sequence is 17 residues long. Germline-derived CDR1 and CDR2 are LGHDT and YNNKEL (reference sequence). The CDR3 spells CASSEPLAGLFTGELFF. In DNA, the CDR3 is TGTGCCAGCAGCGAACCGCTAGCGGGATTGTTCACCGGGGAGCTGTTTTTT.

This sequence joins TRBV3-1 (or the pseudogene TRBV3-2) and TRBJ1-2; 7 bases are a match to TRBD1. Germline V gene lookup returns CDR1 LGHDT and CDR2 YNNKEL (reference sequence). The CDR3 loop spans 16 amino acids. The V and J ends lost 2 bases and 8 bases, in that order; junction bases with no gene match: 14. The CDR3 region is CASSQNGEEGARGYTF. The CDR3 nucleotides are TGTGCCAGCAGCCAAAACGGCGAGGAGGGGGCAAGAGGCTACACCTTC.

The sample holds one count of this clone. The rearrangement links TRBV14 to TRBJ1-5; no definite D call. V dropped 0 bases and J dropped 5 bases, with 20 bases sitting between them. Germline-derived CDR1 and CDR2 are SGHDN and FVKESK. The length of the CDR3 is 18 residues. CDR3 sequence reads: CASSQEWRSGWRDQPQHF. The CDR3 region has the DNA TGTGCCAGCAGCCAAGAATGGAGGTCTGGTTGGAGGGATCAGCCCCAGCATTTT.

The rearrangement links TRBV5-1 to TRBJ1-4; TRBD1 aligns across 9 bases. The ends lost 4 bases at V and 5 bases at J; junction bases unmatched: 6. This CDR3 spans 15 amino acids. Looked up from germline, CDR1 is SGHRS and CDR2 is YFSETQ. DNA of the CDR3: TGCGCCAGCAGCCCGGGGGACAGGGTGAATGAAAAACTGTTTTTT. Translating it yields CASSPGDRVNEKLFF. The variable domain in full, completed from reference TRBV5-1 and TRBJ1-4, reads KAGVTQTPRYLIKTRGQQVTLSCSPISGHRSVSWYQQTPGQGLQFLFEYFSETQRNKGNFPGRFSGRQFSNSRSEMNVSTLELGDSALYLCASSPGDRVNEKLFFGSGTQLSVL.

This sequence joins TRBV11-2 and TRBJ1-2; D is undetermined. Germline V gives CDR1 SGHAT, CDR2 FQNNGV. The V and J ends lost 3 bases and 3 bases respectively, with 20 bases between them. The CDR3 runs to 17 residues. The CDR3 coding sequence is TGTGCCAGCAGCTTTCCCCCCTGGGAGGGTCAGGACTATGGCTACACCTTC. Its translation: CASSFPPWEGQDYGYTF.

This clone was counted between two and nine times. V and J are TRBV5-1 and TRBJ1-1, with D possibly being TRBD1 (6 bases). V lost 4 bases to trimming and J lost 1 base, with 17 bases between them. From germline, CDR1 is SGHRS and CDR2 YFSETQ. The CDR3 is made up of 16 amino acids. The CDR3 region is CASSNNPRGSNTEAFF. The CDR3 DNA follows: TGCGCCAGCAGCAATAACCCCAGGGGCTCGAACACTGAAGCTTTCTTT.

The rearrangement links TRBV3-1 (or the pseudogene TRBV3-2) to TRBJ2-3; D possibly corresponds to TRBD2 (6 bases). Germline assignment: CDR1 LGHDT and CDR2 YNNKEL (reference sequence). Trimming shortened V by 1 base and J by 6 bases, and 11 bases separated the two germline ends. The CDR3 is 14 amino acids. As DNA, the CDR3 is TGTGCCAGCAGCCAAGGTTCGAGCGGGGATACGCAGTATTTT. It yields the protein CASSQGSSGDTQYF.

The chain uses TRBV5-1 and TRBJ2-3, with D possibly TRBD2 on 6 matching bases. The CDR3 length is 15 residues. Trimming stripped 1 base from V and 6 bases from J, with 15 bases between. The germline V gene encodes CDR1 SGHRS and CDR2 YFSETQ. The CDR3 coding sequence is TGCGCCAGCAGCTTGTACAACGGGGAGGTGGATACGCAGTATTTT. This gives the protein CASSLYNGEVDTQYF.

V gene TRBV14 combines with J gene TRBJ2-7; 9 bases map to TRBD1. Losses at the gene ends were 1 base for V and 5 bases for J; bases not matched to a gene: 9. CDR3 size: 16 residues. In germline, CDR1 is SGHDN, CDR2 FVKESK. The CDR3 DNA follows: TGTGCCAGCAGCCAAGGCCGGGGACAGGGTTTCCACGAGCAGTACTTC. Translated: CASSQGRGQGFHEQYF.

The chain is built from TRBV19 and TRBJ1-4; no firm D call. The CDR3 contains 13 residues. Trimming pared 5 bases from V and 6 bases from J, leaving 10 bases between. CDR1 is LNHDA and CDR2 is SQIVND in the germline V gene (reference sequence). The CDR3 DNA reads TGTGCCAGTAGTTTTCCCGCGGATGAAAAACTGTTTTTT. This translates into CASSFPADEKLFF.

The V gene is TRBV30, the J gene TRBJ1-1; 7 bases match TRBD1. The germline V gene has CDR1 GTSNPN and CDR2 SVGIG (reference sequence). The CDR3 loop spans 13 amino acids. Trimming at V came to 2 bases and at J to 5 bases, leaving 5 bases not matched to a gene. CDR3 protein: CAWSTHRGTEAFF. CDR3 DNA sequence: TGTGCCTGGAGTACCCACAGGGGAACTGAAGCTTTCTTT.

CDR3 protein: CASKGLEGYTF. CDR3 coding DNA: TGTGCCAGCAAGGGGTTGGAGGGCTACACCTTC. J is TRBJ1-2 and V is TRBV2; a weak D match, TRBD1 (5 bases). This CDR3 comprises 11 residues. Between the trimmed V and J ends, which lost 7 bases and 8 bases, there was a span of 11 bases. CDR1 and CDR2 from the germline V gene are SNHLY and FYNNEI.

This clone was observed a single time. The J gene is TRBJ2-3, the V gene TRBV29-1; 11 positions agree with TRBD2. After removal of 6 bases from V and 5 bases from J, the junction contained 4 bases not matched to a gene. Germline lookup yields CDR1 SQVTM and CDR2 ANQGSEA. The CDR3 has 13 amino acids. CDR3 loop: CSVPLAGGDTQYF. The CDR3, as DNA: TGCAGCGTCCCTCTAGCGGGAGGAGATACGCAGTATTTT.